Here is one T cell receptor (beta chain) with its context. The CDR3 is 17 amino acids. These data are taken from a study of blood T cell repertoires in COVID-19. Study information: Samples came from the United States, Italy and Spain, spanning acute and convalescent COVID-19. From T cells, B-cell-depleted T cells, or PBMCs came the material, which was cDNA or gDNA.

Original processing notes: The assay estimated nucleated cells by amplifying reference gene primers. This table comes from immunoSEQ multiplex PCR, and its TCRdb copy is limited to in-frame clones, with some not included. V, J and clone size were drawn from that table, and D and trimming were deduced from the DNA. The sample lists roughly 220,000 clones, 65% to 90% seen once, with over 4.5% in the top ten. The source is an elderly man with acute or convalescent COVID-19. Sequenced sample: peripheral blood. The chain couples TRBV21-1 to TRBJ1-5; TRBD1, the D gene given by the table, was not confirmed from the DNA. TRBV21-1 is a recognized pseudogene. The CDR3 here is CASRQRIVRGGNQPQHF. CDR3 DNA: TGTGCCAGCAGACAAAGAATTGTCAGGGGCGGGAATCAGCCCCAGCATTTT.